A single sample gave rise to the 14 T cell receptor beta chains below, sequenced in a study of PD-1 and CTLA-4 blockade in melanoma. Assay: immunoSEQ multiplex PCR; the TCRdb copy retains only in-frame clones and omits some. Here the sample spans about 32,000 clones, about 85% being singletons. Here the sequenced sample was CD8+ T cells from peripheral blood, taken from a patient given anti-PD-1 treatment. The receptors here all came from a human donor with melanoma.

The rearrangement joins TRBV6-5 to TRBJ1-1, with 7 bases that match TRBD1. V lost 6 bases and J lost 0; bases outside the gene matches: 4. Germline V gene lookup returns CDR1 MNHEY and CDR2 SVGAGI. There are 14 residues in the CDR3. In nucleotides, the CDR3 is TGTGCCAGCAGACTGGACAGGATGAACACTGAAGCTTTCTTT. Encoded protein: CASRLDRMNTEAFF.

This chain links TRBV6-6 with TRBJ2-2; no clear D gene. The V and J ends lost 6 bases and 6 bases respectively, with 5 bases between them. CDR1 and CDR2 (germline): MNHNY, SVGAGI (reference sequence). The CDR3 is made up of 11 amino acids. CDR3 amino acids: CASRESGELFF. CDR3 sequence (DNA): TGTGCCAGCAGAGAATCCGGGGAGCTGTTTTTT.

This clone was detected only once. This chain links TRBV5-8 with TRBJ2-7; D is unclear. V gave up 0 bases and J gave up 2 bases, with 15 bases separating them. Germline V gene data show CDR1 as SGHTS and CDR2 as YDEGEE. The CDR3 totals 16 residues. The CDR3 coding sequence is TGTGCCAGCAGCTTGGACCCCTTTAAGGTGACCTACGAGCAGTACTTC. The encoded protein is CASSLDPFKVTYEQYF.

The V call is TRBV6-6, the J call TRBJ2-1, with 11 positions matching TRBD2. Germline values: CDR1 MNHNY, CDR2 SVGAGI (reference sequence). This CDR3 contains 16 residues. The V segment lost 6 bases and the J segment 4 bases; nucleotides outside the gene matches: 8. The CDR3 DNA sequence: TGTGCCAGCAGCACGACTAGCGGGGAGGGGTACAATGAGCAGTTCTTC. Its protein is CASSTTSGEGYNEQFF.

The chain couples TRBV4-3 to TRBJ2-1; D may correspond to TRBD1 or TRBD2 (6 bases each). This CDR3 is 15 amino acids long. Per the germline V gene, CDR1 is LGHNA and CDR2 is YSLEER. V was shortened by 1 base and J by 3 bases, with 10 bases between the two germline ends. The DNA for the CDR3 is TGCGCCAGCAGCCAAGGAGGGGGGATCTACAATGAGCAGTTCTTC. Translated, it gives CASSQGGGIYNEQFF.

The rearrangement links TRBV25-1 to TRBJ2-6, with D uncertain. CDR3 length equals 13 residues. Trimming took 8 bases from V and 4 from J, leaving 9 bases between them. Germline lookup yields CDR1 MGHDK and CDR2 SYGVNS. The chain's CDR3 is CASSFTGANVLTF. CDR3 nucleotide sequence: TGTGCCAGCTCTTTTACCGGGGCCAACGTCCTGACTTTC.

The genes are TRBV7-8 and TRBJ2-7, with D unresolved. Germline assignment: CDR1 SGHVS and CDR2 FQNEAQ. The CDR3 has 12 amino acids. The ends were cut back, 5 bases at V and 4 bases at J, with 9 bases in the middle. The CDR3 reads CASSRVGYEQYF. The DNA of the CDR3 is TGTGCCAGCAGCCGGGTGGGGTACGAGCAGTACTTC.

This chain links TRBV6-6 with TRBJ2-1, with 14 positions matching TRBD2. The V gene's germline CDR1 is MNHNY and CDR2 SVGAGI (reference sequence). Trimming cost V 5 bases and J 8 bases; bases outside gene matches: 14. CDR3 length: 18 residues. The CDR3 here is CASSPGLAGGYPVDEQFF. The DNA for the CDR3 is TGTGCCAGCAGTCCCGGACTAGCGGGGGGCTACCCCGTCGATGAGCAGTTCTTC.

V gene TRBV13 combines with J gene TRBJ1-5; D gene ambiguous. CDR3 size: 14 residues. The germline V gene has CDR1 PRHDT and CDR2 FYEKMQ (reference sequence). V was trimmed by 3 bases and J by 2 bases, leaving 8 bases between them. CDR3 coding DNA: TGTGCCAGCAGCTTCAGCAGAGGCAATCAGCCCCAGCATTTT. Its protein product is CASSFSRGNQPQHF. Full variable domain (rest looked up from reference TRBV13 and TRBJ1-5): AAGVIQSPRHLIKEKRETATLKCYPIPRHDTVYWYQQGPGQDPQFLISFYEKMQSDKGSIPDRFSAQQFSDYHSELNMSSLELGDSALYFCASSFSRGNQPQHFGDGTRLSIL.

The V and J genes are TRBV7-6 and TRBJ2-3; D gene unclear. Trimming stripped 4 bases from V and 5 bases from J, with 7 bases between. The CDR3 is 12 residues long. Germline loops: CDR1 SGHVS, CDR2 FNYEAQ. The CDR3 region is CASSSVGDTQYF. CDR3 nucleotides: TGTGCCAGCAGCTCCGTGGGAGATACGCAGTATTTT.

This clone was counted a single time. The chain couples TRBV13 to TRBJ2-7; D remains unclear. Germline V gene sequence: CDR1 PRHDT, CDR2 FYEKMQ (reference sequence). This CDR3 contains 12 residues. V was clipped by 0 bases and J by 4 bases, with 4 bases between them. CDR3 in DNA: TGTGCCAGCAGCTTAGGTGGATACGAGCAGTACTTC. Translation gives CASSLGGYEQYF.

The J gene is TRBJ2-5, the V gene TRBV7-9; D not resolved. The ends were cut back, 4 bases at V and 2 bases at J, with 14 bases in the middle. CDR3 length equals 15 residues. Germline V gene sequence: CDR1 SEHNR, CDR2 FQNEAQ (reference sequence). This CDR3 is CASSSTRHSQETQYF. The CDR3 nucleotides read TGTGCCAGCAGCTCAACGCGACACTCACAAGAGACCCAGTACTTC.

The gene calls are TRBV24-1 and TRBJ1-5; D is unclear. With 5 bases removed from V and 1 base from J, the gap between germline ends came to 5 bases. Germline CDR1 and CDR2: KGHDR and SFDVKD. The CDR3 consists of 13 residues. As DNA, the CDR3 is TGTGCCACCAGTGGGCCCAGCAATCAGCCCCAGCATTTT. It specifies CATSGPSNQPQHF.

The chain carries TRBV19 and TRBJ2-7, with a tentative D call TRBD1 (6 bases). V was cut by 4 bases and J by 5 bases, with 15 bases left in between. The CDR3 is made up of 14 amino acids. Germline V gene data show CDR1 as LNHDA and CDR2 as SQIVND (reference sequence). In DNA form, the CDR3 reads TGTGCCAGTAGTACCCGACAGGATGAACACGAGCAGTACTTC. Translated, it gives CASSTRQDEHEQYF.